This T cell receptor beta chain was sequenced during a study of CD8+CD57+ T cells in acquired aplastic anemia. Whole-study findings and limits: Found in both controls and patients were approximately 29 CD8+ CDR3 sequences.

The sequenced patients had an expansion of CD8+CD57+ cells seen by flow cytometry. Comments on this clonotype: Antigen: not known.

V was shortened by 3 bases and J by 2 bases, with 10 bases between the two germline ends. CDR1 is DFQATT, CDR2 SNEGSKA, per germline (reference sequence). There are 13 residues in the CDR3. TCR beta VDJ combinations and CDR3 sequences were profiled from genomic DNA. One entry per CDR3 protein results from TCRdb running MiXCR on the reads. This sample has approximately 120,000 distinct CDR3 sequences, with roughly 40% found just once. The chain uses TRBV20-1 and TRBJ2-5, with no clear D. The material sequenced was sorted CD4+, CD8+, or CD8+CD57+ T cells (not recorded which) from PBMCs. The sequence came from a human donor with aplastic anemia. The CDR3 nucleotides read TGCAGTGCTAGTTGGGCTTCTCAAGAGACCCAGTACTTC. It codes for CSASWASQETQYF.